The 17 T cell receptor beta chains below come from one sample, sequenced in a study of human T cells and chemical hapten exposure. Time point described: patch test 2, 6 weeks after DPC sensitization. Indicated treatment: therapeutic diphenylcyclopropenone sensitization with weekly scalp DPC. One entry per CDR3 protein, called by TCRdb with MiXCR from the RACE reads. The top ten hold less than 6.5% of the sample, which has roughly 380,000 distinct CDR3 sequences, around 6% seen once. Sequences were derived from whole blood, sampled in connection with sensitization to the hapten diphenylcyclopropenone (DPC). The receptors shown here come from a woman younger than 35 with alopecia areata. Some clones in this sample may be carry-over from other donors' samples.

The CDR3 DNA sequence: TGTGCCAGCAGCCCAGACAAGGGGGGTCAGCCCCAGCATTTT. Its translation: CASSPDKGGQPQHF. The rearrangement joins TRBV7-2 to TRBJ1-5; possibly TRBD1 for D (6 bases). Trimming shortened V by 5 bases and J by 6 bases, and 14 bases separated the two germline ends. This CDR3 has 14 amino acids. Per the germline V gene, CDR1 is SGHTA and CDR2 is FQGNSA.

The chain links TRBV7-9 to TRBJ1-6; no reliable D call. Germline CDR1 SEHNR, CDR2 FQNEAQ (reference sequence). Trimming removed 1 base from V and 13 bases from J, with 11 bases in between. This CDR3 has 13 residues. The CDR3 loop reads CASSLESPMPLHF. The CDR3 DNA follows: TGTGCCAGCAGCTTAGAGTCCCCTATGCCCCTCCACTTT.

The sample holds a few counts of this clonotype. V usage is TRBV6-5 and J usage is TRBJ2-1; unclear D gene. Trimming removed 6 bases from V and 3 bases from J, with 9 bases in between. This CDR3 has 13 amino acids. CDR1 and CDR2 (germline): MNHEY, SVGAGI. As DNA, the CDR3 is TGTGCCAGCAGCACCCAAAACTACAATGAGCAGTTCTTC. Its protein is CASSTQNYNEQFF.

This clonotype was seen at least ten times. CDR3 nucleotides: TGTGCCAGCAGTCCCCGACAGGGGCATCTCTATGGCTACACCTTC. It codes for CASSPRQGHLYGYTF. The chain is built from TRBV6-2 or TRBV6-3 and TRBJ1-2; 8 bases fit TRBD1. V was pared by 5 bases and J by 4 bases, with 9 bases of the junction left unmatched. CDR3 length equals 15 residues. Germline V CDR1 and CDR2: MNHEY, SVGEGT.

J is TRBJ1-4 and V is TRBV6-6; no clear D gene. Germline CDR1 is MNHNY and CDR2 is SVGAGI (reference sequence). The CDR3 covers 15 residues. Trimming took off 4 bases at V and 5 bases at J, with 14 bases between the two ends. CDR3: CASSLQIRTNEKLFF. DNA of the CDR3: TGTGCCAGCAGTTTACAGATCCGTACCAATGAAAAACTGTTTTTT.

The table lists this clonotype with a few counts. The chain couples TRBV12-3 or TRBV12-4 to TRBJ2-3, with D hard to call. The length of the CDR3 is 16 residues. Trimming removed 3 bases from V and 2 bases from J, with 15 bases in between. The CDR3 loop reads CASSFSPYRDTDTQYF. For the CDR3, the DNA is TGTGCCAGCAGTTTCTCACCGTATAGAGACACAGATACGCAGTATTTT.

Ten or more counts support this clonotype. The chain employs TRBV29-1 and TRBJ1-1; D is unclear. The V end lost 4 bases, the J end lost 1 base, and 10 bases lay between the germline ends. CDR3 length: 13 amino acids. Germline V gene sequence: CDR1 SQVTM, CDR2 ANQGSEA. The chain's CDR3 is CSVGNSQNTEAFF. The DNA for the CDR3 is TGCAGCGTTGGAAACAGTCAGAACACTGAAGCTTTCTTT.

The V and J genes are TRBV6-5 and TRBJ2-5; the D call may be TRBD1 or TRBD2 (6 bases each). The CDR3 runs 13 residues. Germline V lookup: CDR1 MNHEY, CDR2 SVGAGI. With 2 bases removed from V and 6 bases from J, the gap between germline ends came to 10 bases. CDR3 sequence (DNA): TGTGCCAGCAGTTACGGGGGGCTGAAGACCCAGTACTTC. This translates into CASSYGGLKTQYF.

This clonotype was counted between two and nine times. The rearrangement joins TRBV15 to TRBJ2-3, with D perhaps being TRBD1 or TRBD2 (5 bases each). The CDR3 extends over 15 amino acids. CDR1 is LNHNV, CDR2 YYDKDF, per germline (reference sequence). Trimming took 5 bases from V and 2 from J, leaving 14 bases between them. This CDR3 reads CATSFGDRNTDTQYF. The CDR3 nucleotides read TGTGCCACCAGCTTCGGGGACCGCAACACAGATACGCAGTATTTT.

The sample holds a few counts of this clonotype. The CDR3 bases are TGTGCCACCAGTGATTCAGCAGCGGGGCTTCAAGAGACCCAGTACTTC. Protein sequence: CATSDSAAGLQETQYF. This chain joins TRBV24-1 and TRBJ2-5; 7 positions agree with TRBD2. The V gene end was trimmed by 2 bases and the J gene end by 2 bases; junction bases not matched to a gene: 7. The CDR3 covers 16 residues. The germline V gene has CDR1 KGHDR and CDR2 SFDVKD.

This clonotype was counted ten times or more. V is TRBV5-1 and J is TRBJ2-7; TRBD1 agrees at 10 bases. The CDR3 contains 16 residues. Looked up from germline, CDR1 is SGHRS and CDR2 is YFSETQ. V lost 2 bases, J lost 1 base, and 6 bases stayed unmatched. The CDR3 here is CASSFREDRGSYEQYF. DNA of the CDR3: TGCGCCAGCAGCTTTCGTGAGGACAGGGGGTCCTACGAGCAGTACTTC.

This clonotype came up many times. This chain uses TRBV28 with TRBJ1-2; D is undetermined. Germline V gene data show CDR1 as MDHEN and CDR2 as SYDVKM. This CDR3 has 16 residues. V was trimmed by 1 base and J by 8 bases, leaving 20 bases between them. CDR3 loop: CASSLFGRLKTGGYTF. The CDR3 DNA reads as TGTGCCAGCAGTTTATTCGGACGACTAAAAACGGGGGGCTACACCTTC.

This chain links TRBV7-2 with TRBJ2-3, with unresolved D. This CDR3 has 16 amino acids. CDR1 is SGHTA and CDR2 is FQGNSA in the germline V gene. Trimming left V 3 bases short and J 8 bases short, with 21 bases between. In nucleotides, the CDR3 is TGTGCCAGCAGCTTGCTAGTCACCCCCCAAGCAGTTACGCAGTATTTT. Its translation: CASSLLVTPQAVTQYF.

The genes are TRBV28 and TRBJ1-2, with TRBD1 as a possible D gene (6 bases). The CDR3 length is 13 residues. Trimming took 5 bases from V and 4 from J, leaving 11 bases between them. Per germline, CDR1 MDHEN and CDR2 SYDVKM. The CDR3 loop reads CASSKTGFYGYTF. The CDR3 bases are TGTGCCAGCAGTAAAACAGGGTTCTATGGCTACACCTTC.

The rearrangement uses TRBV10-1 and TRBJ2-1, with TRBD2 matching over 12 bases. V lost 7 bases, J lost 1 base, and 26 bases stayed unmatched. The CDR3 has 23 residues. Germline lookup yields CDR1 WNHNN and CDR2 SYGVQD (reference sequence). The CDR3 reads CASMQLQLLAGGLAPESYNEQFF. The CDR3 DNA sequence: TGCGCCAGCATGCAACTCCAACTACTAGCGGGGGGCTTAGCCCCCGAATCCTACAATGAGCAGTTCTTC.

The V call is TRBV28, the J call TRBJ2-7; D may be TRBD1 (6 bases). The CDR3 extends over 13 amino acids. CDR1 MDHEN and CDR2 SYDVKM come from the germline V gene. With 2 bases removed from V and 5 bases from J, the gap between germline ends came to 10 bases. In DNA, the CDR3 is TGTGCCAGCAGTTTAGGGGGCGTCCACGAGCAGTACTTC. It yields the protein CASSLGGVHEQYF.

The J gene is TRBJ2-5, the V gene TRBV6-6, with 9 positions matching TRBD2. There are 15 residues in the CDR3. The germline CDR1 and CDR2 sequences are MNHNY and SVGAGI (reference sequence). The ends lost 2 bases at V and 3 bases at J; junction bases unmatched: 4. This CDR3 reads CASSYASGAEETQYF. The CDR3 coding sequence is TGTGCCAGCAGTTACGCTAGCGGGGCGGAAGAGACCCAGTACTTC.